The 26 T cell receptor beta chains presented below share a single source sample, sequenced in a study of blood T cell repertoires in COVID-19. Only in-frame clones appear in the TCRdb table, and some are missing; sequencing was by immunoSEQ multiplex PCR. The table has some 200,000 clones, approximately 90% seen once. Sample: PBMCs or T cells enriched from blood (not recorded which). All receptors derive from a young woman who had recovered from COVID-19.

V is TRBV30 and J is TRBJ2-2, with D hard to call. Germline CDR1 is GTSNPN and CDR2 is SVGIG (reference sequence). The CDR3 is made up of 14 amino acids. Trimming stripped 4 bases from V and 0 bases from J, with 9 bases between. The CDR3 sequence is CAWNPGTNTGELFF. The CDR3 DNA is TGTGCCTGGAACCCAGGAACGAACACCGGGGAGCTGTTTTTT.

DNA of the CDR3: TGTGCCAGCAGCCTTTACGGGCTAGCGGGAGTCGGTACAGATACGCAGTATTTT. It specifies CASSLYGLAGVGTDTQYF. The rearrangement links TRBV7-9 to TRBJ2-3; 10 bases agree with TRBD2. Germline V gene data show CDR1 as SEHNR and CDR2 as FQNEAQ (reference sequence). CDR3 length: 18 amino acids. The trim removed 5 bases at V and 3 bases at J, leaving 14 bases unmatched.

This clone was seen just once. V gene TRBV7-8 combines with J gene TRBJ1-1; D uncertain. The CDR3 contains 14 residues. Germline V CDR1 and CDR2: SGHVS, FQNEAQ. V was cut by 1 base and J by 1 base, with 7 bases left in between. The CDR3 DNA follows: TGTGCCAGCAGCTTAGACGGGAAGAACACTGAAGCTTTCTTT. Amino acid sequence: CASSLDGKNTEAFF.

The chain couples TRBV11-3 to TRBJ2-6; the D gene is possibly TRBD1 (5 bases). Trimming left V 3 bases short and J 0 bases short, with 9 bases between. The CDR3 totals 16 residues. Germline V gene lookup returns CDR1 SGHNT and CDR2 YENEEA. CDR3 sequence reads: CASSFRQISGANVLTF. The CDR3, as DNA: TGTGCCAGCAGCTTTCGACAGATCTCTGGGGCCAACGTCCTGACTTTC.

CDR3 DNA: TGTGCCAGCAGTTCAAGGACTTGGGATACGCAGTATTTT. It yields the protein CASSSRTWDTQYF. The chain joins TRBV6-5 to TRBJ2-3, with D possibly matching TRBD2 (5 bases). This CDR3 comprises 13 residues. Deletions cut 4 bases from V and 6 bases from J, with 11 bases between. Germline V CDR1 and CDR2: MNHEY, SVGAGI.

CDR3 protein: CASSPRRATYEQYF. In nucleotides, the CDR3 is TGTGCCAGCTCACCAAGGCGGGCCACCTACGAGCAGTACTTC. This chain uses TRBV18 with TRBJ2-7; TRBD2 is a possible D gene (5 bases). The V end lost 2 bases, the J end lost 2 bases, and 10 bases lay between the germline ends. The CDR3 length is 14 residues. CDR1 is KGHSH, CDR2 LQKENI, per germline.

This clone was counted once. V usage is TRBV2 and J usage is TRBJ1-3, with a weak D call TRBD1 (5 bases). V was cut by 8 bases and J by 0 bases, with 17 bases left in between. Per the germline V gene, CDR1 is SNHLY and CDR2 is FYNNEI. The CDR3 spans 16 residues. The CDR3, as DNA: TGTGCCAGCCTTCGAAGGGGCCCGATCTCTGGAAACACCATATATTTT. It encodes CASLRRGPISGNTIYF.

This clone was counted a few times. The V and J genes are TRBV10-1 and TRBJ2-7; perhaps TRBD2 as D (5 bases). This CDR3 is 13 amino acids long. With 6 bases removed from V and 4 bases from J, the gap between germline ends came to 13 bases. CDR1 WNHNN and CDR2 SYGVQD come from the germline V gene (reference sequence). CDR3 sequence: CASSLKRGYEQYF. In nucleotides, the CDR3 is TGCGCCAGCAGCCTCAAAAGAGGGTACGAGCAGTACTTC.

The CDR3, as DNA: TGTGCCAGCAGCCAAGATGTCAGGGGCAGGGATGGCTACACCTTC. Encoded protein: CASSQDVRGRDGYTF. This rearrangement joins TRBV4-2 to TRBJ1-2; possibly TRBD1 for D (6 bases). V was pared by 0 bases and J by 6 bases, with 14 bases between. The CDR3 is made up of 15 amino acids. The V gene's germline CDR1 is LGHNA and CDR2 YNFKEQ.

V usage is TRBV12-5 and J usage is TRBJ2-1; TRBD2 matches 12 bases. The CDR3 loop spans 15 amino acids. The V gene end was trimmed by 5 bases and the J gene end by 5 bases; junction bases not matched to a gene: 4. The germline gives CDR1 LGHNT, CDR2 FRNRAP. The CDR3, as DNA: TGTGCTAGTGGTCCGACTAGCGGGAGCAACAATGAGCAGTTCTTC. This codes for CASGPTSGSNNEQFF.

The chain employs TRBV4-1 and TRBJ2-1, with a possible D match to TRBD1 (6 bases). Germline lookup yields CDR1 MGHRA and CDR2 YSYEKL. The CDR3 consists of 17 residues. Trimming left V 0 bases short and J 4 bases short, with 16 bases between. The CDR3 DNA reads as TGCGCCAGCAGCCAAGACAGGGGCTTTTCTTTGTACAATGAGCAGTTCTTC. This translates into CASSQDRGFSLYNEQFF.

This clone was seen only a few times. The rearrangement uses TRBV5-6 and TRBJ2-7; 7 bases map to TRBD2. The CDR3 is 14 residues long. CDR1 is SGHDT and CDR2 is YYEEEE in the germline V gene. J was trimmed by 5 bases and V by 3 bases; bases with no gene match: 8. This CDR3 reads CASSWGGSLNEQYF. The CDR3 DNA reads as TGTGCCAGCAGCTGGGGCGGGAGCCTCAACGAGCAGTACTTC.

This clone was seen more than once but under ten times. This chain connects TRBV6-5 to TRBJ1-6; D is possibly TRBD1 (5 bases). Trimming took 4 bases from V and 0 from J, leaving 10 bases between them. Germline V gives CDR1 MNHEY, CDR2 SVGAGI. The CDR3 runs 16 residues. CDR3 in DNA: TGTGCCAGCAGTTTAAGCGACAGCTCCTATAATTCACCCCTCCACTTT. As protein: CASSLSDSSYNSPLHF.

This clone was detected once. This chain joins TRBV2 and TRBJ2-1; 8 bases align to TRBD2. The J segment lost 3 bases and the V segment lost 8 bases, leaving 12 bases of the junction unmatched. CDR1 is SNHLY, CDR2 FYNNEI, per germline. This CDR3 has 16 amino acids. Here the CDR3 DNA reads TGTGCCAGCGCTACAATACGGACTAGCCGCTACAATGAGCAGTTCTTC. Translating gives CASATIRTSRYNEQFF. Full variable domain (rest looked up from reference TRBV2 and TRBJ2-1): EPEVTQTPSHQVTQMGQEVILRCVPISNHLYFYWYRQILGQKVEFLVSFYNNEISEKSEIFDDQFSVERPDGSNFTLKIRSTKLEDSAMYFCASATIRTSRYNEQFFGPGTRLTVL.

The chain has TRBV7-8 and TRBJ2-7, with D possibly matching TRBD2 (6 bases). The germline V and J ends were trimmed by 3 bases and 9 bases, with 12 bases remaining between them. Germline lookup yields CDR1 SGHVS and CDR2 FQNEAQ. The CDR3 is made up of 12 amino acids. The CDR3 loop is CASSLPPEGQYF. For the CDR3, the DNA is TGTGCCAGCAGCTTGCCACCGGAGGGGCAGTACTTC. The whole variable domain, filled in from reference TRBV7-8 and TRBJ2-7, reads GAGVSQSPRYKVAKRGQDVALRCDPISGHVSLFWYQQALGQGPEFLTYFQNEAQLDKSGLPSDRFFAERPEGSVSTLKIQRTQQEDSAVYLCASSLPPEGQYFGPGTRLTVT.

The chain uses TRBV5-6 and TRBJ1-2; 7 bases align to TRBD1. The germline gives CDR1 SGHDT, CDR2 YYEEEE. V trimming: 6 bases; J trimming: 2 bases; junction bases outside the gene matches: 7. This CDR3 is 14 amino acids long. The CDR3 DNA reads TGTGCCAGCAACGATCGGACAGGAAACTATGGCTACACCTTC. It encodes CASNDRTGNYGYTF.

This clone was seen a few times. The chain couples TRBV6-4 to TRBJ2-3; 8 nucleotides align to TRBD2. The V gene's germline CDR1 is MRHNA and CDR2 SNTAGT. The CDR3 spans 15 residues. V lost 4 bases to trimming and J lost 0 bases; unmatched junction nucleotides: 3. The CDR3 spells CASSVASGSTDTQYF. The CDR3 nucleotides are TGTGCCAGCAGTGTGGCTAGCGGGAGCACAGATACGCAGTATTTT.

The chain combines TRBV6-2 or TRBV6-3 with TRBJ1-5, with D unclear. The germline V gene has CDR1 MNHEY and CDR2 SVGEGT. V lost 4 bases, J lost 3 bases, and 13 bases lay in between. The CDR3 covers 15 residues. In DNA form, the CDR3 reads TGTGCCAGCAGTTTAAGTGGCAGACTCAATCAGCCCCAGCATTTT. Its protein product is CASSLSGRLNQPQHF.

The chain joins TRBV5-1 to TRBJ2-7, with no clear D. In germline, CDR1 is SGHRS, CDR2 YFSETQ. The CDR3 totals 15 residues. Trimming took 0 bases from V and 1 from J, leaving 11 bases between them. CDR3 bases: TGCGCCAGCAGCTTGGACCACAGTCCTTCCTACGAGCAGTACTTC. This encodes CASSLDHSPSYEQYF.

CDR3 region: CASSQDSAGAANEKLFF. The CDR3 DNA reads as TGTGCCAGCAGCCAAGATAGTGCGGGGGCGGCTAATGAAAAACTGTTTTTT. The J gene is TRBJ1-4, the V gene TRBV3-1 (or the pseudogene TRBV3-2); perhaps TRBD1 as D (6 bases). Trimming removed 0 bases at V and 3 bases at J, with 14 bases between. The CDR3 runs 17 residues. Germline loops: CDR1 LGHDT, CDR2 YNNKEL (reference sequence).

The rearrangement joins TRBV24-1 to TRBJ2-2, with 10 bases identical to TRBD2. V gave up 5 bases and J gave up 3 bases; unmatched junction bases: 20. Per germline, CDR1 KGHDR and CDR2 SFDVKD. The CDR3 runs to 21 residues. CDR3 DNA: TGTGCCACCAGTGCTTTAGGCACTAGCGGGGCCCTCACCTCTTACACCGGGGAGCTGTTTTTT. Amino acids: CATSALGTSGALTSYTGELFF.

The chain employs TRBV10-3 and TRBJ1-5; D is undetermined. V was trimmed by 2 bases and J by 4 bases, leaving 6 bases between them. CDR1 ENHRY and CDR2 SYGVKD come from the germline V gene. This CDR3 is built from 13 residues. The CDR3 is CAISEGGNQPQHF. CDR3 sequence (DNA): TGTGCCATCAGTGAGGGAGGGAATCAGCCCCAGCATTTT.

This clone was detected once. The CDR3 nucleotides read TGTGCCAGCACCCGCACCCCGACTAGCGGGCCGAGGGGGGCAGATACGCAGTATTTT. This codes for CASTRTPTSGPRGADTQYF. The chain recombines TRBV19 with TRBJ2-3; TRBD2 agrees at 10 bases. The CDR3 sequence is 19 residues long. Germline lookup yields CDR1 LNHDA and CDR2 SQIVND (reference sequence). Losses at the gene ends were 9 bases for V and 4 bases for J; bases not matched to a gene: 22.

This clone showed up just once. The chain employs TRBV27 and TRBJ2-1; D ambiguous. The CDR3 extends over 14 amino acids. V lost 5 bases and J 5 bases, leaving 13 bases between the germline ends. Germline V gives CDR1 MNHEY, CDR2 SMNVEV (reference sequence). The CDR3 loop reads CASSPLTFHNEQFF. As DNA, the CDR3 is TGTGCCAGCAGTCCACTTACCTTCCACAATGAGCAGTTCTTC.

The rearrangement joins TRBV3-1 (or the pseudogene TRBV3-2) to TRBJ1-1; D is uncertain. Trimming stripped 4 bases from V and 1 base from J, with 10 bases between. From germline, CDR1 is LGHDT and CDR2 YNNKEL (reference sequence). This CDR3 is 14 amino acids long. CDR3 sequence: CASSLTAKNTEAFF. CDR3 bases: TGTGCCAGCAGCCTTACAGCCAAGAACACTGAAGCTTTCTTT.

The genes are TRBV6-5 and TRBJ1-2, with D tentatively TRBD1 (5 bases). V gave up 0 bases and J gave up 1 base, with 6 bases separating them. Germline V lookup: CDR1 MNHEY, CDR2 SVGAGI. The CDR3 sequence is 14 residues long. For the CDR3, the DNA is TGTGCCAGCAGTTACTCGGGACTTAACTATGGCTACACCTTC. It yields the protein CASSYSGLNYGYTF.